A selection of T cell receptor beta chains follows, all from one sample in a study of T cell changes during pregnancy in multiple sclerosis. TCRdb's copy holds only in-frame clones and misses some; the assay was immunoSEQ multiplex PCR. The sample contains about 110,000 clones, 85% to 95% of which appear only once. Source: peripheral blood, taken in the third trimester of pregnancy. These receptors were collected from a female donor in good health, enrolled as a control in a pregnancy study. Each CDR3 is given with its conserved first and last residue. A D gene is named only where the DNA matches it firmly.

>TRBV5-1|.|TRBJ1-3
CASSLISRTDSGNTIYF
>TRBV7-2|TRBD2|TRBJ2-5
CASSSRSGGAETQYF
>TRBV11-3|TRBD1|TRBJ2-3
CASSLDREDTQYF
>TRBV5-4|TRBD1|TRBJ1-5
CASSLDGQGNQPQHF
>TRBV7-9|.|TRBJ1-2
CASSLVEGYTF
>TRBV6-5|TRBD1|TRBJ1-1
CASSWDRGENTEAFF
>TRBV27|.|TRBJ1-2
CASSSRLQSYGYTF
>TRBV4-3|TRBD1|TRBJ1-4
CASSYNQGDNEKLFF
>TRBV2|TRBD1|TRBJ2-2
CASSERQGSSTGELFF
>TRBV7-9|TRBD1|TRBJ2-7
CASSSGQGLDYEQYF
>TRBV14|TRBD1|TRBJ1-2
CASSPRNRGGYTF
>TRBV27|.|TRBJ2-6
CASSFGGPGANVLTF
>TRBV5-6|TRBD1|TRBJ2-2
CASSSLQGYTGELFF
>TRBV4-3|TRBD1|TRBJ2-7
CASSQGIGTGYEQYF
>TRBV5-4|TRBD1|TRBJ1-4
CASSFRDRGGSNEKLFF
>TRBV5-6|TRBD1|TRBJ1-4
CASSIDHRGEKLFF
>TRBV4-3|TRBD1|TRBJ1-3
CASSQDGTGVGNTIYF
>TRBV6-5|.|TRBJ1-1
CASRYTGNTEAFF
>TRBV6-1|.|TRBJ2-1
CASSGGAGLASEQFF
>TRBV5-4|.|TRBJ2-7
CASSFHLAIPKQQYF
>TRBV2|.|TRBJ1-1
CAPGVELTEAFF
>TRBV7-2|.|TRBJ1-1
CASSSQPNTEAFF
>TRBV10-1|TRBD2|TRBJ2-1
CASRRQVAGLAGGKSYNEQFF
>TRBV7-9|TRBD2|TRBJ2-1
CASSLAGGTRHSYNEQFF
>TRBV27|TRBD1|TRBJ2-7
CASSAQTGALREQYF
>TRBV4-2|.|TRBJ2-7
CASSQGWEVYEQYF
>TRBV27|.|.
CASSFRGDNQPQYF
>TRBV29-1|TRBD1|TRBJ1-3
CSVESQGSSGNTIYF
>TRBV14|.|TRBJ2-1
CASSQDFGGGPRQFF
>TRBV19|TRBD1|TRBJ1-1
CASSMAPGQITEAFF
>TRBV18|.|TRBJ2-1
CASSPPGGGDEQFF
>TRBV7-3|.|TRBJ1-1
CASSGGSNTEAFF
>TRBV6-5|TRBD1|TRBJ1-2
CASTSYGTGTGGYTF
>TRBV10-3|TRBD1|TRBJ2-7
CAISDPNRKDRYYEQYF
>TRBV5-1|TRBD2|TRBJ2-3
CASSLDSGGAGDTQYF
>TRBV9|TRBD2|TRBJ2-2
CASTLTSGNTGELFF
>TRBV19|.|TRBJ1-6
CASSSGLGTFNSPLHF
>TRBV5-6|.|TRBJ1-4
CASSFGTYNEKLFF
>TRBV12-5|.|TRBJ1-3
CASGLVVKSSGNTIYF
>TRBV30|.|TRBJ1-5
CACTTGRNQPQHF